Listed here are 27 T cell receptor beta chains from one sample, sequenced in a study of blood T cell repertoires in COVID-19. Sequencing was performed with immunoSEQ multiplex PCR; in TCRdb, only in-frame clones are kept and a portion is missing. The data show roughly 220,000 clones, about 86% seen once. The sequencing input was peripheral blood. The source of these receptors is a woman in her 30s who had recovered from COVID-19.

CDR3 bases: TGTGCCAGCAGCGACGGACAGGGAACCACAGATACGCAGTATTTT. Translation gives CASSDGQGTTDTQYF. V gene TRBV9 combines with J gene TRBJ2-3, with 8 positions matching TRBD1. V was pared by 3 bases and J by 2 bases, with 5 bases of the junction left unmatched. This CDR3 contains 15 residues. Germline V lookup: CDR1 SGDLS, CDR2 YYNGEE.

V is TRBV7-9 and J is TRBJ1-1, with 12 positions matching TRBD1. This CDR3 region has 16 residues. CDR1 SEHNR and CDR2 FQNEAQ come from the germline V gene (reference sequence). V shed 1 base and J 2 bases; nucleotides not matched to a gene: 2. The CDR3 DNA reads TGTGCCAGCAGCTTAGGGGGACAGGGGGCAAACACTGAAGCTTTCTTT. It codes for CASSLGGQGANTEAFF. The full variable domain, its missing parts supplied by reference TRBV7-9 and TRBJ1-1, is DTGVSQNPRHKITKRGQNVTFRCDPISEHNRLYWYRQTLGQGPEFLTYFQNEAQLEKSRLLSDRFSAERPKGSFSTLEIQRTEQGDSAMYLCASSLGGQGANTEAFFGQGTRLTVV.

The rearrangement links TRBV11-2 to TRBJ1-6; 11 positions match TRBD1. The CDR3 sequence is 19 residues long. Unmatched junction bases numbered 8, after V lost 0 bases and J lost 4 bases. Germline V gene sequence: CDR1 SGHAT, CDR2 FQNNGV. Here the CDR3 DNA reads TGTGCCAGCAGCTTAGACCCCCAGGACAGGGGGCTTTATAATTCACCCCTCCACTTT. It encodes CASSLDPQDRGLYNSPLHF.

This clone appeared a single time. The V gene is TRBV6-4, the J gene TRBJ2-5; 13 nucleotides line up with TRBD2. CDR3 size: 18 residues. J gave up 3 bases and V 0 bases, and 7 bases lay outside the gene matches. The germline gives CDR1 MRHNA, CDR2 SNTAGT. This chain's CDR3 is CASSDSTSGRAQKETQYF. The CDR3 DNA follows: TGTGCCAGCAGTGACTCCACTAGCGGGAGGGCCCAGAAAGAGACCCAGTACTTC.

The rearrangement joins TRBV6-2 or TRBV6-3 to TRBJ2-5, with 7 bases that match TRBD2. CDR3 length equals 18 residues. Germline V lookup: CDR1 MNHEY, CDR2 SVGEGT. V was pared by 2 bases and J by 5 bases, with 17 bases of the junction left unmatched. This CDR3 reads CASSYPWASGERRETQYF. CDR3 sequence (DNA): TGTGCCAGCAGTTACCCCTGGGCCAGCGGGGAGAGGCGGGAGACCCAGTACTTC.

V is TRBV7-2 and J is TRBJ2-2; 12 positions match TRBD2. CDR1 is SGHTA and CDR2 is FQGNSA in the germline V gene. This CDR3 contains 17 residues. The trim removed 5 bases at V and 6 bases at J, leaving 10 bases unmatched. CDR3 in DNA: TGTGCCAGCAGCAAGCGGCTAGCGGGAGGGTTTGCCGGGGAGCTGTTTTTT. Translated: CASSKRLAGGFAGELFF.

Only a few counts were recorded for this clone. The chain joins TRBV28 to TRBJ2-1; 13 bases line up with TRBD2. Germline V lookup: CDR1 MDHEN, CDR2 SYDVKM. V dropped 4 bases and J dropped 6; count of bases not matched to a gene: 6. This CDR3 has 16 amino acids. CDR3 residues: CASSSWTSGSINEQFF. DNA of the CDR3: TGTGCCAGCAGTTCCTGGACTAGCGGGAGCATCAATGAGCAGTTCTTC.

V is TRBV5-1 and J is TRBJ1-3; D perhaps matches TRBD1 (5 bases). Germline V gene data show CDR1 as SGHRS and CDR2 as YFSETQ. CDR3 length: 17 residues. V was cut by 0 bases and J by 4 bases, with 17 bases left in between. CDR3 DNA sequence: TGCGCCAGCAGCTTGGTTTATTCGGGGGTCGTCGGAAACACCATATATTTT. It encodes CASSLVYSGVVGNTIYF.

The chain is built from TRBV7-3 and TRBJ2-2; D perhaps matches TRBD1 (6 bases). The V end was cut by 4 bases, the J end by 0 bases, with 9 bases between. This CDR3 spans 15 amino acids. CDR1 and CDR2 (germline): SGHTA, FQGTGA. The CDR3 region is CASSSQGTNTGELFF. The CDR3 DNA reads TGTGCCAGCAGCTCTCAGGGGACGAACACCGGGGAGCTGTTTTTT.

The chain carries TRBV19 and TRBJ2-5, with D hard to call. This CDR3 region has 14 residues. Germline CDR1 is LNHDA and CDR2 is SQIVND (reference sequence). The ends were cut back, 5 bases at V and 0 bases at J, with 10 bases in the middle. In nucleotides, the CDR3 is TGTGCCAGTAGTCAGATGGCAGACCAAGAGACCCAGTACTTC. Its translation is CASSQMADQETQYF. The variable domain in full, with the rest retrieved from reference TRBV19 and TRBJ2-5, is DGGITQSPKYLFRKEGQNVTLSCEQNLNHDAMYWYRQDPGQGLRLIYYSQIVNDFQKGDIAEGYSVSREKKESFPLTVTSAQKNPTAFYLCASSQMADQETQYFGPGTRLLVL.

This clone occurred many times. Other DNA sequences within the sample encode an identical CDR3. V is TRBV5-6 and J is TRBJ1-2; 7 positions match TRBD1. V was clipped by 1 base and J by 9 bases; unmatched bases: 12. The CDR3 runs 15 residues. Germline-derived CDR1 and CDR2 are SGHDT and YYEEEE. The CDR3 DNA is TGTGCCAGCAGCTTGATAGGGACAGTTTGGGAATGCTACACCTTC. This gives the protein CASSLIGTVWECYTF.

The chain uses TRBV3-1 (or the pseudogene TRBV3-2) and TRBJ2-5; D possibly corresponds to TRBD2 (5 bases). CDR1 and CDR2 from the germline V gene are LGHDT and YNNKEL (reference sequence). Deletions cut 0 bases from V and 5 bases from J, with 13 bases between. The CDR3 sequence is 15 residues long. The CDR3 is CASSQDLHTGETQYF. As DNA, the CDR3 is TGTGCCAGCAGCCAAGACCTACATACGGGGGAGACCCAGTACTTC.

The chain employs TRBV30 and TRBJ1-6; 9 bases are shared with TRBD1. CDR3 length: 13 amino acids. The germline gives CDR1 GTSNPN, CDR2 SVGIG (reference sequence). Trimming took 6 bases from V and 10 from J; bases not matched to a gene: 7. The CDR3 loop reads CACTGGAGSPLHF. The CDR3 region has the DNA TGTGCCTGTACAGGGGGCGCAGGGTCACCCCTCCACTTT.

The chain couples TRBV11-3 to TRBJ2-7, with 8 bases aligning to TRBD2. The CDR3 covers 15 residues. Germline values: CDR1 SGHNT, CDR2 YENEEA. The V and J ends lost 5 bases and 4 bases, in that order; junction bases with no gene match: 10. This chain's CDR3 is CASSQSGRGGYEQYF. CDR3 DNA sequence: TGTGCCAGCAGCCAGAGCGGGAGAGGGGGATACGAGCAGTACTTC. The complete variable domain, with remaining parts taken from reference TRBV11-3 and TRBJ2-7, reads EAGVVQSPRYKIIEKKQPVAFWCNPISGHNTLYWYLQNLGQGPELLIRYENEEAVDDSQLPKDRFSAERLKGVDSTLKIQPAELGDSAVYLCASSQSGRGGYEQYFGPGTRLTVT.

This clone has a handful of counts. The chain links TRBV4-1 to TRBJ1-4, with 9 nucleotides matching TRBD1. The V and J ends lost 4 bases and 8 bases, in that order; junction bases with no gene match: 11. The CDR3 has 16 residues. Looked up from germline, CDR1 is MGHRA and CDR2 is YSYEKL. The DNA for the CDR3 is TGCGCCAGCAGCCCCGCCGGGACAGGGCTGAGGGAAAAACTGTTTTTT. It translates to CASSPAGTGLREKLFF.

For the CDR3, the DNA is TGTGCCACCAGTGACGCTGGACAGGGGACGGACTATGGCTACACCTTC. Translating gives CATSDAGQGTDYGYTF. V and J are TRBV24-1 and TRBJ1-2; 9 bases map to TRBD1. Trimming cost V 4 bases and J 3 bases; bases outside gene matches: 8. The CDR3 covers 16 residues. CDR1 KGHDR and CDR2 SFDVKD come from the germline V gene.

The CDR3 sequence: CASTPRRTSGRFQETQYF. The DNA for the CDR3 is TGTGCCAGCACCCCCCGAAGGACTAGCGGGAGGTTCCAAGAGACCCAGTACTTC. This rearrangement joins TRBV5-4 to TRBJ2-5; 14 bases fit TRBD2. The CDR3 has 18 residues. Unmatched junction bases numbered 11, after V lost 6 bases and J lost 1 base. Germline CDR1 is SGHNT and CDR2 is YYREEE (reference sequence).

In its sample, this clone was seen many times. This chain connects TRBV27 to TRBJ1-2; 7 bases match TRBD1. The CDR3 covers 16 residues. The germline CDR1 and CDR2 sequences are MNHEY and SMNVEV (reference sequence). Trimming removed 3 bases from V and 4 bases from J; junction bases left unmatched: 11. The CDR3: CASSFGVGGTLYGYTF. The CDR3 nucleotides read TGTGCCAGCAGTTTTGGGGTAGGGGGCACCCTCTATGGCTACACCTTC.

The V gene is TRBV4-1, the J gene TRBJ2-3; 14 bases match TRBD2. The junction had 9 bases not matched to a gene; V was cut back by 0 bases and J by 10 bases. The CDR3 is 17 amino acids. Germline V CDR1 and CDR2: MGHRA, YSYEKL. In DNA form, the CDR3 reads TGCGCCAGCAGCCAAGATGGTCAGACTAGCGGGAGGGCCCCGCAGTATTTT. Amino acids: CASSQDGQTSGRAPQYF.

J is TRBJ2-1 and V is TRBV28, with 14 bases aligning to TRBD2. CDR3 length equals 18 residues. Germline V gene sequence: CDR1 MDHEN, CDR2 SYDVKM. V was pared by 5 bases and J by 8 bases, with 14 bases of the junction left unmatched. CDR3 region: CASSPTLGGLAGDDEQFF. The CDR3 nucleotides are TGTGCCAGCAGTCCCACCCTAGGGGGACTAGCGGGAGATGATGAGCAGTTCTTC. Supplemented by reference TRBV28 and TRBJ2-1, the full variable domain reads DVKVTQSSRYLVKRTGEKVFLECVQDMDHENMFWYRQDPGLGLRLIYFSYDVKMKEKGDIPEGYSVSREKKERFSLILESASTNQTSMYLCASSPTLGGLAGDDEQFFGPGTRLTVL.

V usage is TRBV28 and J usage is TRBJ2-5; 12 bases map to TRBD2. The CDR3 runs 16 residues. Germline trimming cut 8 bases from V and 4 bases from J; bases unmatched to any gene: 11. Germline V gene sequence: CDR1 MDHEN, CDR2 SYDVKM. The CDR3 spells CASGGLAGFRVETQYF. DNA of the CDR3: TGTGCCAGCGGTGGACTAGCGGGATTTCGTGTAGAGACCCAGTACTTC.

The rearrangement links TRBV29-1 to TRBJ2-1; 8 bases agree with TRBD1. The V gene end was trimmed by 8 bases and the J gene end by 8 bases; junction bases not matched to a gene: 11. The CDR3 consists of 13 residues. The germline V gene has CDR1 SQVTM and CDR2 ANQGSEA. The CDR3 bases are TGCAGCTCAGGACAGGGTCGGGCAGATGAGCAGTTCTTC. Its protein is CSSGQGRADEQFF.

This sequence joins TRBV19 and TRBJ1-1; 8 bases map to TRBD1. The V gene's germline CDR1 is LNHDA and CDR2 SQIVND (reference sequence). The CDR3 loop spans 13 amino acids. After removal of 5 bases from V and 6 bases from J, the junction contained 5 bases not matched to a gene. CDR3 bases: TGTGCCAGTAGTGGCCAGGGGGCTTCTGAAGCTTTCTTT. This sequence encodes CASSGQGASEAFF.

The rearrangement links TRBV4-2 to TRBJ2-7; 7 bases match TRBD2. Germline CDR1 is LGHNA and CDR2 is YNFKEQ. Trimming cost V 0 bases and J 2 bases; bases outside gene matches: 7. The length of the CDR3 is 16 residues. The CDR3 here is CASSQDQPSGTYEQYF. The CDR3, as DNA: TGTGCCAGCAGCCAAGATCAGCCTAGCGGCACCTACGAGCAGTACTTC.

This rearrangement joins TRBV11-3 to TRBJ2-1; the D gene could be TRBD1 or TRBD2 (5 bases each). Germline V lookup: CDR1 SGHNT, CDR2 YENEEA. The CDR3 is 16 amino acids. Trimming left V 5 bases short and J 7 bases short, with 21 bases between. The CDR3 protein is CASSLGVTLVRNEQFF. The CDR3 coding sequence is TGTGCCAGCAGCCTAGGGGTGACACTAGTACGGAATGAGCAGTTCTTC.

The rearrangement links TRBV9 to TRBJ2-1, with D perhaps TRBD2 (7 bases). Germline CDR1 reads SGDLS; CDR2 reads YYNGEE. CDR3 length: 15 residues. V lost 0 bases to trimming and J lost 9 bases, with 16 bases between them. CDR3 loop: CASSVGGRGAGEQFF. The CDR3 region has the DNA TGTGCCAGCAGCGTAGGAGGTCGGGGGGCCGGTGAGCAGTTCTTC. Supplemented by reference TRBV9 and TRBJ2-1, the full variable domain reads DSGVTQTPKHLITATGQRVTLRCSPRSGDLSVYWYQQSLDQGLQFLIQYYNGEERAKGNILERFSAQQFPDLHSELNLSSLELGDSALYFCASSVGGRGAGEQFFGPGTRLTVL.

This chain connects TRBV21-1 to TRBJ2-1; the table's TRBD2 call for D was not verified on the DNA. TRBV21-1 is recorded as a pseudogene. The CDR3 covers 12 residues. In DNA form, the CDR3 reads TGTGCCATCCTAGCGGGAGTCCATGAGCAGTTCTTC. It specifies CAILAGVHEQFF.